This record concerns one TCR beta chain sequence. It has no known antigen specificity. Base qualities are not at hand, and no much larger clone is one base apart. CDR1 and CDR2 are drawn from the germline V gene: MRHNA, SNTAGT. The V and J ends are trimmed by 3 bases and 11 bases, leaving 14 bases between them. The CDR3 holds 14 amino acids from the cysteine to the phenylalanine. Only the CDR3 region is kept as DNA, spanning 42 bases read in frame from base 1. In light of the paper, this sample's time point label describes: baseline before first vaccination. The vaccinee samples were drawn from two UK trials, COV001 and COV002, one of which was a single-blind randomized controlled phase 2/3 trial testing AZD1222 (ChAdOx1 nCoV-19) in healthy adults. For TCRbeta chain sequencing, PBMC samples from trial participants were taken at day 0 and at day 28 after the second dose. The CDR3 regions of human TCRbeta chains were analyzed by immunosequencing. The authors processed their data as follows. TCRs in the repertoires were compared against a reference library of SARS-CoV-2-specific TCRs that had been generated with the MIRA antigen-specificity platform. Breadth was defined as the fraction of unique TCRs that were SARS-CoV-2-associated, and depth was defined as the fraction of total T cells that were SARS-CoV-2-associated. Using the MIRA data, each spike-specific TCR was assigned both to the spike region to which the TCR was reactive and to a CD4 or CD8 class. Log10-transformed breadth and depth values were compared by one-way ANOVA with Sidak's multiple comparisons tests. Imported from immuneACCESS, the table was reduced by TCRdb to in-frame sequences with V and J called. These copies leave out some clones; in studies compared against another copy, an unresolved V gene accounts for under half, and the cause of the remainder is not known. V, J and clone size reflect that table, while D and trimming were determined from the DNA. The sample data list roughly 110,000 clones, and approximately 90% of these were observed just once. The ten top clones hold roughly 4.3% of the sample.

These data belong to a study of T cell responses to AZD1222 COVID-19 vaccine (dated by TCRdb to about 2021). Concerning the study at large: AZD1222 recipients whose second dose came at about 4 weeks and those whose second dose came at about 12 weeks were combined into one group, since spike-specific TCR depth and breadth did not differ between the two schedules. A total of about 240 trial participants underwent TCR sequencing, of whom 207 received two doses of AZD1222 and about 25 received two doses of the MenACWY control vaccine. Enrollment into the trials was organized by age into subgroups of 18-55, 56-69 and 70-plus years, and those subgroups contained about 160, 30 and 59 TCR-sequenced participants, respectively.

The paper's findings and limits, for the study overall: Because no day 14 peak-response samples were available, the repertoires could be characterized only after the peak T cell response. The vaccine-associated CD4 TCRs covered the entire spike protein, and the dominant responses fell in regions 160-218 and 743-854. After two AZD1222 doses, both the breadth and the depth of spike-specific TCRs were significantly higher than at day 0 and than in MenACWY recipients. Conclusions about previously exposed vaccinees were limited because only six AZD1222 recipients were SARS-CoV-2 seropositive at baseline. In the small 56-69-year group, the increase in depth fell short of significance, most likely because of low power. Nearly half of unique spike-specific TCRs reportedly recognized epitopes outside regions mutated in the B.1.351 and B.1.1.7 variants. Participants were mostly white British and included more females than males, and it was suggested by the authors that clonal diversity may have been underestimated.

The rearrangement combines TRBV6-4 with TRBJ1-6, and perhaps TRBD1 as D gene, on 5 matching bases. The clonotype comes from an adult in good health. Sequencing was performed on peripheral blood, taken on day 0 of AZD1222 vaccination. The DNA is TGTGCCAGCAGTGAGGGGCCCGGTCTCCCACCCCTCCACTTT. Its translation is CASSEGPGLPPLHF.